These 11 T cell receptor beta chains share one sample of origin, sequenced in a study of T cell changes during pregnancy in multiple sclerosis (dated by TCRdb to the late 2010s). Library preparation employed the immunoSEQ multiplex PCR assay. Not all clones reach the TCRdb copy of this immuneACCESS table, which keeps in-frame sequences only. Checked studies attribute under half of the gap to unresolved V genes and leave the rest unexplained. The sample table lists around 110,000 clones, 92% of them with a count of one. The top ten hold around 0.8% of the sample. Sequences were derived from peripheral blood, sampled in the third trimester of pregnancy. The source is a female donor in good health, enrolled as a control in a pregnancy study.

The chain carries TRBV19 and TRBJ2-2; 10 nucleotides agree with TRBD1. This CDR3 comprises 16 residues. J lost 3 bases, V lost 6 bases, and 7 bases had no gene match. Germline V gene lookup returns CDR1 LNHDA and CDR2 SQIVND (reference sequence). CDR3 protein: CASRLGTGVDTGELFF. DNA of the CDR3: TGTGCCAGTAGGTTAGGGACAGGGGTTGACACCGGGGAGCTGTTTTTT.

The table lists this clone with a count of one. The chain joins TRBV7-9 to TRBJ1-2; D uncertain. This CDR3 spans 12 amino acids. In germline, CDR1 is SEHNR, CDR2 FQNEAQ (reference sequence). The ends were cut back, 0 bases at V and 7 bases at J, with 6 bases in the middle. The CDR3 reads CASSLAETGYTF. The CDR3 DNA reads TGTGCCAGCAGCTTAGCGGAGACTGGCTACACCTTC. Variable domain in full (rest from reference TRBV7-9 and TRBJ1-2): DTGVSQNPRHKITKRGQNVTFRCDPISEHNRLYWYRQTLGQGPEFLTYFQNEAQLEKSRLLSDRFSAERPKGSFSTLEIQRTEQGDSAMYLCASSLAETGYTFGSGTRLTVV.

The V gene is TRBV9, the J gene TRBJ2-3; D possibly corresponds to TRBD2 (6 bases). The CDR3 covers 15 residues. Germline V gene sequence: CDR1 SGDLS, CDR2 YYNGEE. The germline V and J ends were trimmed by 4 bases and 3 bases, with 15 bases remaining between them. The DNA for the CDR3 is TGTGCCAGCAGCCCCCCAAAGCGGGCGACAGATACGCAGTATTTT. Residues: CASSPPKRATDTQYF.

This clone has only one observation. The chain employs TRBV9 and TRBJ2-7; unclear D gene. V lost 4 bases, J lost 2 bases, and 10 bases lay in between. The germline V gene has CDR1 SGDLS and CDR2 YYNGEE. The CDR3 is made up of 13 amino acids. The CDR3: CASSLAGAYEQYF. The CDR3 region has the DNA TGTGCCAGCAGCTTGGCAGGCGCCTACGAGCAGTACTTC.

This clone was counted between two and nine times. V usage is TRBV19 and J usage is TRBJ1-5; maybe TRBD1 (6 bases). The CDR3 has 16 residues. V was trimmed by 5 bases and J by 5 bases, leaving 19 bases between them. CDR1 LNHDA and CDR2 SQIVND come from the germline V gene (reference sequence). The DNA for the CDR3 is TGTGCCAGTAGTCCGATAGACAGGCAGGTTTATCAGCCCCAGCATTTT. Translating it yields CASSPIDRQVYQPQHF. The full variable domain, completed using reference TRBV19 and TRBJ1-5, is DGGITQSPKYLFRKEGQNVTLSCEQNLNHDAMYWYRQDPGQGLRLIYYSQIVNDFQKGDIAEGYSVSREKKESFPLTVTSAQKNPTAFYLCASSPIDRQVYQPQHFGDGTRLSIL.

This chain joins TRBV2 and TRBJ1-5; the D is unclear. Germline-derived CDR1 and CDR2 are SNHLY and FYNNEI. The CDR3 spans 14 residues. V was pared by 2 bases and J by 2 bases, with 7 bases between. Here the CDR3 reads CASSELTGNQPQHF. The CDR3, as DNA: TGTGCCAGCAGTGAATTAACGGGCAATCAGCCCCAGCATTTT.

V and J are TRBV30 and TRBJ1-2; tentatively, D is TRBD1 (6 bases). CDR3 length equals 12 residues. The germline CDR1 and CDR2 sequences are GTSNPN and SVGIG (reference sequence). Deletions cut 3 bases from V and 8 bases from J, with 13 bases between. The CDR3 reads CAWRWGGWGYTF. The CDR3 nucleotides are TGTGCCTGGAGGTGGGGGGGCTGGGGCTACACCTTC.

In the case of this clone: Distinct nucleotide sequences in the sample also encode this CDR3. The chain couples TRBV11-2 to TRBJ2-5, with TRBD1 as a possible D gene (5 bases). The length of the CDR3 is 13 residues. Germline-derived CDR1 and CDR2 are SGHAT and FQNNGV. V gave up 1 base and J gave up 3 bases, with 6 bases separating them. CDR3 sequence (DNA): TGTGCCAGCAGCTTAGGCAGGGAAGAGACCCAGTACTTC. The encoded protein is CASSLGREETQYF.

The chain combines TRBV27 with TRBJ2-1; unclear D gene. V was trimmed by 3 bases and J by 0 bases, leaving 6 bases between them. CDR1 is MNHEY and CDR2 is SMNVEV in the germline V gene (reference sequence). The CDR3 runs to 14 residues. In DNA form, the CDR3 reads TGTGCCAGCAGTTTCGAGAGCTCCTACAATGAGCAGTTCTTC. It yields the protein CASSFESSYNEQFF.

The V and J genes are TRBV6-5 and TRBJ1-4; TRBD1 might be the D (5 bases). Trimming stripped 2 bases from V and 5 bases from J, with 12 bases between. The CDR3 has 15 amino acids. CDR1 is MNHEY and CDR2 is SVGAGI in the germline V gene. CDR3 region: CASSYGGSSNEKLFF. The DNA of the CDR3 is TGTGCCAGCAGTTACGGGGGGTCCTCCAATGAAAAACTGTTTTTT.

The J gene is TRBJ2-2, the V gene TRBV7-2; 7 bases match TRBD2. With V trimmed by 2 bases and J by 4 bases, 10 bases remained unmatched. Germline CDR1 SGHTA, CDR2 FQGNSA. This CDR3 has 17 residues. CDR3 amino acids: CASSLLQAGPFTGELFF. The CDR3 nucleotides are TGTGCCAGCAGCTTATTGCAAGCGGGGCCTTTCACCGGGGAGCTGTTTTTT.